Shown below are 21 T cell receptor beta chains from a single sample sequenced in a study of PD-1 blockade in classical Hodgkin lymphoma. Generated by immunoSEQ multiplex PCR, the TCRdb table keeps only in-frame clones and is missing some. Of 23,000 or so clones in the sample, approximately 70% were seen once. Time point specified: cycle 4 day 1 (C4D1), after more than five weeks of nivolumab. Exposure to brentuximab vedotin varied, and each patient had relapsed following autologous stem cell transplantation. The specimen comprised peripheral blood mononuclear cells (PBMCs), sampled before the fourth cycle of nivolumab. The source of these receptors is a human donor with classical Hodgkin lymphoma.

Comments on this clone: Other DNA sequences in this specimen translate into the identical CDR3. J is TRBJ2-5 and V is TRBV6-5; D might be TRBD1 (5 bases). Germline V gene lookup returns CDR1 MNHEY and CDR2 SVGAGI. This CDR3 contains 14 residues. Trimming left V 3 bases short and J 5 bases short, with 13 bases between. The CDR3 DNA follows: TGTGCCAGCAGTTATGGGGCTTCTCGGGAGACCCAGTACTTC. Amino acids: CASSYGASRETQYF.

The chain uses TRBV7-9 and TRBJ1-2, with D tentatively TRBD1 (6 bases). The CDR3 totals 15 residues. Trimming pared 1 base from V and 3 bases from J, leaving 12 bases between. CDR1 and CDR2 (germline): SEHNR, FQNEAQ (reference sequence). The CDR3 DNA reads as TGTGCCAGCAGCTTAGAGTTGGGACACCACTATGGCTACACCTTC. Its protein is CASSLELGHHYGYTF.

J is TRBJ1-3 and V is TRBV12-5, with 8 bases aligning to TRBD1. After removal of 6 bases from V and 2 bases from J, the junction contained 6 bases not matched to a gene. This CDR3 comprises 15 residues. Germline CDR1 and CDR2: LGHNT and FRNRAP. The CDR3 here is CASGPTGGAGNTIYF. For the CDR3, the DNA is TGTGCTAGTGGCCCAACAGGGGGAGCTGGAAACACCATATATTTT.

The chain carries TRBV7-9 and TRBJ1-6; the D is unclear. Germline V lookup: CDR1 SEHNR, CDR2 FQNEAQ (reference sequence). The CDR3 loop spans 13 amino acids. Deletions cut 5 bases from V and 7 bases from J, with 9 bases between. Here the CDR3 reads CASSTRTNSPLHF. The CDR3 DNA reads as TGTGCCAGCAGCACCCGTACGAATTCACCCCTCCACTTT. Together with reference TRBV7-9 and TRBJ1-6, the CDR3 gives the full variable domain: DTGVSQNPRHKITKRGQNVTFRCDPISEHNRLYWYRQTLGQGPEFLTYFQNEAQLEKSRLLSDRFSAERPKGSFSTLEIQRTEQGDSAMYLCASSTRTNSPLHFGNGTRLTVT.

The count of this clone is one. The CDR3 DNA reads as TGTGCCAGCAGCTTACAGGGGAACATTCAGTACTTC. This translates into CASSLQGNIQYF. V gene TRBV11-2 combines with J gene TRBJ2-4, with D perhaps TRBD1 (6 bases). V lost 2 bases and J lost 7, with 6 bases in between. In germline, CDR1 is SGHAT, CDR2 FQNNGV. The CDR3 is 12 residues long.

The rearrangement links TRBV7-2 to TRBJ1-3; D is undetermined. The CDR3 consists of 16 residues. V shed 1 base and J shed 3 bases, with 13 bases lying between them. Germline V CDR1 and CDR2: SGHTA, FQGNSA. The CDR3 loop is CASSLGPAGNGNTIYF. In nucleotides, the CDR3 is TGTGCCAGCAGCTTAGGCCCGGCCGGGAATGGAAACACCATATATTTT.

The table lists this clone with a few counts. The rearrangement uses TRBV27 and TRBJ1-6; D is unclear. This CDR3 is built from 15 residues. Germline V CDR1 and CDR2: MNHEY, SMNVEV (reference sequence). V lost 3 bases, J lost 3 bases, and 9 bases lay in between. The CDR3, as DNA: TGTGCCAGCAGTTTTCGGGTCCTCTATAATTCACCCCTCCACTTT. Amino acids: CASSFRVLYNSPLHF.

The V gene is TRBV5-1, the J gene TRBJ2-7, with D possibly TRBD2 on 5 matching bases. Germline V lookup: CDR1 SGHRS, CDR2 YFSETQ. The CDR3 has 16 residues. The V end lost 3 bases, the J end lost 2 bases, and 18 bases lay between the germline ends. Written as DNA, the CDR3 is TGCGCCAGCAGCTGGATATCGGGTAGCGTGGCCTACGAGCAGTACTTC. It encodes CASSWISGSVAYEQYF.

This sequence joins TRBV4-3 and TRBJ2-2, with D uncertain. V lost 0 bases and J lost 5, with 16 bases in between. There are 17 residues in the CDR3. Germline assignment: CDR1 LGHNA and CDR2 YSLEER. CDR3 sequence (DNA): TGCGCCAGCAGCCAAGATCCCCCTCCGGTACGAACCGGGGAGCTGTTTTTT. This codes for CASSQDPPPVRTGELFF.

Of note for this clone: Other DNA variants within this sample encode the same CDR3. This rearrangement joins TRBV5-6 to TRBJ2-5; 9 bases align to TRBD2. CDR3 length: 15 residues. CDR1 and CDR2 (germline): SGHDT, YYEEEE. V was pared by 0 bases and J by 5 bases, with 5 bases of the junction left unmatched. CDR3 in amino acids: CASSLVAGGRETQYF. The CDR3 bases are TGTGCCAGCAGCTTGGTTGCGGGGGGGCGGGAGACCCAGTACTTC.

The V call is TRBV30, the J call TRBJ2-3; 10 bases fit TRBD2. V shed 2 bases, J shed 4 bases, and the junction held 6 bases outside the gene matches. Germline CDR1 GTSNPN, CDR2 SVGIG (reference sequence). The CDR3 sequence is 15 residues long. Here the CDR3 DNA reads TGTGCCTGGAGTCCCTCTAGCGGGGGTCCAGATACGCAGTATTTT. It is translated as CAWSPSSGGPDTQYF.

Here the CDR3 reads CASSPRRANTIYF. CDR3 DNA: TGTGCCAGCAGCCCGCGGCGGGCTAACACCATATATTTT. The chain couples TRBV7-2 to TRBJ1-3; D gene uncertain. Looked up from germline, CDR1 is SGHTA and CDR2 is FQGNSA. The CDR3 extends over 13 amino acids. The germline V and J ends were trimmed by 5 bases and 7 bases, with 12 bases remaining between them.

The J gene is TRBJ1-1, the V gene TRBV30; D is unresolved. CDR3 size: 15 residues. Trimming took 6 bases from V and 4 from J, leaving 21 bases between them. Germline CDR1 GTSNPN, CDR2 SVGIG (reference sequence). CDR3 nucleotide sequence: TGTGCCTGTAGGGAGTGGGCTGTCGGGAGCACTGAAGCTTTCTTT. Translated: CACREWAVGSTEAFF.

Points on this clone: The identical CDR3 is also encoded by other nucleotide sequences in the sample. The chain couples TRBV7-2 to TRBJ1-5; 9 bases agree with TRBD1. The CDR3 extends over 14 amino acids. From germline, CDR1 is SGHTA and CDR2 FQGNSA. Germline trimming cut 4 bases from V and 5 bases from J; bases unmatched to any gene: 3. CDR3: CASSSQGADQPQHF. DNA of the CDR3: TGTGCCAGCAGCTCACAGGGGGCCGATCAGCCCCAGCATTTT.

The rearrangement links TRBV15 to TRBJ1-1; D is undetermined. V lost 0 bases and J 1 base, leaving 9 bases between the germline ends. Germline assignment: CDR1 LNHNV and CDR2 YYDKDF (reference sequence). The CDR3 has 15 amino acids. The CDR3 DNA reads TGTGCCACCAGCAGAGATTGGGGTCGGAACACTGAAGCTTTCTTT. Translating gives CATSRDWGRNTEAFF.

This clone is a singleton in its sample. The V call is TRBV7-9, the J call TRBJ2-3; D remains ambiguous. Germline V gene sequence: CDR1 SEHNR, CDR2 FQNEAQ (reference sequence). The ends were cut back, 5 bases at V and 2 bases at J, with 14 bases in the middle. The CDR3 runs to 15 residues. CDR3 bases: TGTGCCAGCAGCCCCAACCCCGGTCCCACAGATACGCAGTATTTT. Protein: CASSPNPGPTDTQYF.

Notes on this clone: One end of the junction fails to match germline, which may point to a read error. The same CDR3 also results from other DNA sequences found in this sample. V is TRBV19 and J is TRBJ1-2; 8 nucleotides match TRBD1. Germline loops: CDR1 LNHDA, CDR2 SQIVND (reference sequence). The CDR3 runs to 15 residues. CDR3 nucleotides: TGTGCCAGCAGTATCCGGACAGGGCTGAACTATGGCTACACCTTC. Its protein product is CASSIRTGLNYGYTF.

This chain connects TRBV28 to TRBJ2-5, with TRBD2 matching over 8 bases. The CDR3 contains 14 residues. Losses at the gene ends were 4 bases for V and 4 bases for J; bases not matched to a gene: 5. Germline CDR1 and CDR2: MDHEN and SYDVKM. CDR3 sequence (DNA): TGTGCCAGCAGTTCCTACCGGGAGGGAGAGACCCAGTACTTC. It codes for CASSSYREGETQYF.

The chain uses TRBV7-3 and TRBJ2-3; the match to TRBD2 covers 8 bases. There are 15 residues in the CDR3. Trimming took 6 bases from V and 3 from J; bases not matched to a gene: 8. Germline V gene data show CDR1 as SGHTA and CDR2 as FQGTGA. The CDR3, as DNA: TGTGCCAGCAGGTCCCCCGGGACTAGGACAGATACGCAGTATTTT. Protein product: CASRSPGTRTDTQYF.

The CDR3 sequence is CASKGDMGNEKLFF. The CDR3 DNA follows: TGTGCCAGCAAAGGGGATATGGGTAATGAAAAACTGTTTTTT. The chain is built from TRBV5-4 and TRBJ1-4; D might be TRBD1 (5 bases). Trimming took off 6 bases at V and 4 bases at J, with 13 bases between the two ends. Germline V gene data show CDR1 as SGHNT and CDR2 as YYREEE (reference sequence). The CDR3 runs 14 residues.

This chain connects TRBV9 to TRBJ1-3; TRBD1 aligns across 7 bases. Germline V gives CDR1 SGDLS, CDR2 YYNGEE. Trimming at V came to 2 bases and at J to 0 bases, leaving 14 bases not matched to a gene. This CDR3 spans 19 amino acids. The CDR3 region is CASSVRQGNSLYSGNTIYF. For the CDR3, the DNA is TGTGCCAGCAGCGTTCGACAGGGAAATAGCCTTTACTCTGGAAACACCATATATTTT.